These T cell receptor beta chains were read from a single sample in a study of cytomegalovirus exposure and HLA in healthy donors. TCRdb's copy holds only in-frame clones and misses some; the assay was immunoSEQ multiplex PCR. The sample has some 170,000 clones, 70% to 85% seen once. Sequencing was carried out using PBMCs. These receptors originate from a man aged 25-45 years in good health and CMV-seropositive. CDR3s include the opening cysteine and the closing phenylalanine or tryptophan. D genes are given only for firm matches. Rows may omit the clone size; those that give it use once, few, many or a size class.

cdr3_length j_call v_call d_call clone_size cdr3_nt cdr3_aa
13 TRBJ2-3 TRBV15 TRBD2 - TGTGCCTCAAGGACTAGCGGCACAGATACGCAGTATTTT CASRTSGTDTQYF
12 TRBJ2-3 TRBV7-2 - - TGTGCCAGCAGCTTTGGCGGGGATACGCAGTATTTT CASSFGGDTQYF
16 TRBJ1-1 TRBV6-1 - - TGTGCCAGCAGTGAAGTAGACCAGGGGAGGAACACTGAAGCTTTCTTT CASSEVDQGRNTEAFF
17 TRBJ2-3 TRBV27 TRBD2 - TGTGCCAGCAGTTTCCTCACTAGCGGGGGACCTACAGATACGCAGTATTTT CASSFLTSGGPTDTQYF
14 TRBJ1-5 TRBV28 TRBD1 - TGTGCCAGCAGTCTGGGACAGAAGAATCAGCCCCAGCATTTT CASSLGQKNQPQHF
15 TRBJ1-2 TRBV7-3 TRBD1 - TGTGCCAGCAGCCCGGGGACAGGGGATGACTATGGCTACACCTTC CASSPGTGDDYGYTF
14 TRBJ2-3 TRBV11-2 - - TGTGCCAGCAGCAGCCTATTATACACAGATACGCAGTATTTT CASSSLLYTDTQYF
13 TRBJ2-1 TRBV7-9 - - TGTGCCAGCAGCTTTTGGGGGGAGAATGAGCAGTTCTTC CASSFWGENEQFF
16 TRBJ2-1 TRBV1 - - TGCACCAGCAGCGGGGGCGCGCCGAGCTCCTACAATGAGCAGTTCTTC CTSSGGAPSSYNEQFF
10 TRBJ2-7 TRBV10-1 - - TGCGCCAGCAGAGCTCTCGAGCAGTACTTC CASRALEQYF
15 TRBJ2-3 TRBV11-1 - - TGTGCCAGCAGCCGTATAGCGCACAGCACAGATACGCAGTATTTT CASSRIAHSTDTQYF
15 TRBJ2-5 TRBV5-1 TRBD2 - TGCGCCAGCAGCTTGGCCGGGAGGGGTGCAGAGACCCAGTACTTC CASSLAGRGAETQYF
12 TRBJ2-7 TRBV5-1 - - TGCGCCAGCAGCTACAACAGGGCCGAGCAGTACTTC CASSYNRAEQYF
14 TRBJ2-7 TRBV9 - - TGTGCCAGCAATAGGGACACAAGTAGCTACGAGCAGTACTTC CASNRDTSSYEQYF
13 TRBJ1-2 TRBV27 - - TGTGCCAGCAGGGGGGGGCCTCTATATGGCTACACCTTC CASRGGPLYGYTF
13 TRBJ2-7 TRBV4-1 - - TGCGCCAGCAGCCAAGGACTGTCCTACGAGCAGTACTTC CASSQGLSYEQYF
16 TRBJ2-2 TRBV6-5 - - TGTGCCAGCAGTTACTCGTCAGATCTCCTCACCGGGGAGCTGTTTTTT CASSYSSDLLTGELFF
18 TRBJ2-3 TRBV5-1 TRBD2 - TGCGCCAGCAGCTTGGAAGGCGGGGGGGCCGTCAGAGCAGATACGCAGTATTTT CASSLEGGGAVRADTQYF
12 TRBJ2-7 TRBV30 - - TGTGCCGGGGGGGCCACGGCCTACGAGCAGTACTTC CAGGATAYEQYF
15 TRBJ2-7 TRBV15 TRBD1 once TGTGCCACCAGCAGAGGTTGGACAGGAGACTACGAGCAGTACTTC CATSRGWTGDYEQYF
14 TRBJ1-5 TRBV6-5 TRBD1 - TGTGCCAGCAGTTACACAGGGGGCAATCAGCCCCAGCATTTT CASSYTGGNQPQHF
16 TRBJ2-7 TRBV10-3 - - TGTGCCATCAGTGAGTCGGGGCAGGGGTCCTCCTACGAGCAGTACTTC CAISESGQGSSYEQYF
15 TRBJ1-5 TRBV5-1 TRBD1 - TGCGCCAGCAGCTTAACAGGGGGTAACCGTCAGCCCCAGCATTTT CASSLTGGNRQPQHF
14 TRBJ2-1 TRBV7-9 TRBD1 - TGTGCCAGCAGCACCGGACAGGGTAACAATGAGCAGTTCTTC CASSTGQGNNEQFF
15 TRBJ2-7 TRBV9 TRBD2 - TGTGCCAGCAGCGTAGTTGGAGCGGGGGACTACGAGCAGTACTTC CASSVVGAGDYEQYF
16 TRBJ1-2 TRBV12-5 TRBD1 - TGTGCTAGTGCCACACTGACAGGGTGGACTAACTATGGCTACACCTTC CASATLTGWTNYGYTF
15 TRBJ1-2 TRBV5-4 TRBD1 - TGTGCCAGCAGCTTAGGGACAGGGGTCGACTATGGCTACACCTTC CASSLGTGVDYGYTF
16 TRBJ1-2 TRBV7-6 TRBD1 - TGTGCCAGCAGCTTAGCGGTTACAGGGGGCCAGTATGGCTACACCTTC CASSLAVTGGQYGYTF
12 TRBJ1-1 TRBV5-1 TRBD1 - TGCGCCAGCAGCGGAGACAGGGCTGAAGCTTTCTTT CASSGDRAEAFF
15 TRBJ1-6 TRBV5-6 TRBD1 - TGTGCCAGCAGCCTCATAGGACAGGGAGTTTCACCCCTCCACTTT CASSLIGQGVSPLHF
14 TRBJ2-1 TRBV7-7 - - TGTGCCAGCAGCCATCTACAGGATTACAATGAGCAGTTCTTC CASSHLQDYNEQFF
14 TRBJ1-6 TRBV7-8 - - TGTGCCAGCAGCGCGGCAGGGGCTGGTTCACCCCTCCACTTT CASSAAGAGSPLHF
15 TRBJ2-3 TRBV6-4 TRBD2 - TGTGCCAGCAGTGACCGCGGCGGGGGGCGAGATACGCAGTATTTT CASSDRGGGRDTQYF
16 TRBJ2-1 TRBV6-4 TRBD2 few TGTGCCAGCAGTGCGACTAGCGGGGGGGGCTACAATGAGCAGTTCTTC CASSATSGGGYNEQFF
15 TRBJ2-1 TRBV2 TRBD1 - TGTGCCAGCAGTGAAGGACAGGGGGACTACAATGAGCAGTTCTTC CASSEGQGDYNEQFF
11 TRBJ2-7 TRBV7-8 - - TGTGCCAGCGGGGAGGATGGCGGGCAGTACTTC CASGEDGGQYF
12 TRBJ1-1 TRBV2 - few TGTGCCAGCAGTGTCAGGGACACTGAAGCTTTCTTT CASSVRDTEAFF
19 TRBJ2-7 TRBV4-3 TRBD2 - TGCGCCAGCAGCCAAGATTCCCCGCACTCGGGAGGGCCGTCGATCGAGCAGTACTTC CASSQDSPHSGGPSIEQYF
14 TRBJ2-7 TRBV10-3 TRBD1 - TGTGCCATCAATCTAGGGACAGGGGGCGACGAGCAGTACTTC CAINLGTGGDEQYF
14 TRBJ1-5 TRBV2 - - TGTGCCAGCAGGGTGGTGCAGGACAATCAGCCCCAGCATTTT CASRVVQDNQPQHF
14 TRBJ2-1 TRBV29-1 - - TGCAGCGTTGTGCTCGGGTCTTTTTACAATGAGCAGTTCTTC CSVVLGSFYNEQFF
15 TRBJ2-3 TRBV5-4 TRBD2 once TGTGCCAGCAGCTCGGGACTAGCAAGCACAGATACGCAGTATTTT CASSSGLASTDTQYF
14 TRBJ2-7 TRBV5-4 TRBD1 few TGTGCCAGCAGCTCTACAGGGGGCGGCTACGAGCAGTACTTC CASSSTGGGYEQYF
14 TRBJ2-5 TRBV25-1 - - TGTGCCAGCAGTGAACGCGATAGCGTTGAGACCCAGTACTTC CASSERDSVETQYF